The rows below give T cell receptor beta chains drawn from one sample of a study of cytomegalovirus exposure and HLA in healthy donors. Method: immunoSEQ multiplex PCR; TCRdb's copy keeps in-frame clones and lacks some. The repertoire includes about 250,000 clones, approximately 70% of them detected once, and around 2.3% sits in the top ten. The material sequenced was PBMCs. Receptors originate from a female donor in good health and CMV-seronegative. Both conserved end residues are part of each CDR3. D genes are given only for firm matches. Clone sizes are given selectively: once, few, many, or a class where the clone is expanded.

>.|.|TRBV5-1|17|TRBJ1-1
CASSLTGTPPLNTEAFF
TGCGCCAGCAGCTTGACGGGTACACCCCCATTGAACACTGAAGCTTTCTTT
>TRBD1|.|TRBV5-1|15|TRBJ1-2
CASSLEGTGSDGYTF
TGCGCCAGCAGCTTGGAGGGGACAGGGTCCGATGGCTACACCTTC
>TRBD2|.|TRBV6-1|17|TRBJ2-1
CASSEAEVLAGVHEQFF
TGTGCCAGCAGTGAAGCGGAGGTACTAGCGGGAGTTCATGAGCAGTTCTTC
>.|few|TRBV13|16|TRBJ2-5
CASSLAGGYFQETQYF
TGTGCCAGCAGCTTAGCGGGGGGCTATTTCCAAGAGACCCAGTACTTC
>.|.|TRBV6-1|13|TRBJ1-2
CASIIDPGYGYTF
TGTGCCAGCATTATAGATCCTGGCTATGGCTACACCTTC
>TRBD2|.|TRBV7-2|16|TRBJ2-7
CASSFETGTSGYEQYF
TGTGCCAGCAGCTTCGAAACCGGGACTAGCGGGTACGAGCAGTACTTC
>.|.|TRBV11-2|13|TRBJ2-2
CASSLGGVGELFF
TGTGCCAGCAGCTTGGGGGGAGTCGGGGAGCTGTTTTTT
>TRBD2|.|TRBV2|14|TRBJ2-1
CATGPSGRANEQFF
TGTGCCACGGGCCCTAGCGGGAGGGCCAATGAGCAGTTCTTC
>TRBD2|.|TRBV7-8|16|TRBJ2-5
CASSPRTSGMWETQYF
TGTGCCAGCAGCCCTCGGACTAGCGGGATGTGGGAGACCCAGTACTTC
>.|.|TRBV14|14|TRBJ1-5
CASSPTGGNQPQHF
TGTGCCAGCAGCCCTACAGGAGGGAATCAGCCCCAGCATTTT
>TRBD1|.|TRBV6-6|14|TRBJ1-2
CASSYTQGAEGYTF
TGTGCCAGCAGTTACACACAGGGGGCAGAAGGCTACACCTTC
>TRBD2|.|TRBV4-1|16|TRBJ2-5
CASSQAQTSVGETQYF
TGCGCCAGCAGCCAAGCTCAGACTAGCGTAGGCGAGACCCAGTACTTC
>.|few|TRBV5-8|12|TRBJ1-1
CASSLVDAEAFF
TGTGCCAGCAGCTTGGTAGATGCTGAAGCTTTCTTT
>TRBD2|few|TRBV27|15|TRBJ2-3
CASSPGTSELDTQYF
TGTGCCAGCAGTCCCGGGACTAGCGAATTAGATACGCAGTATTTT
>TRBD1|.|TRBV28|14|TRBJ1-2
CASSNPGQIYGYTF
TGTGCCAGCAGTAACCCGGGACAGATCTATGGCTACACCTTC
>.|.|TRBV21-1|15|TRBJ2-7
CASSNNGQGSYEQYF
TGTGCCAGCAGCAATAACGGGCAGGGGTCCTACGAGCAGTACTTC
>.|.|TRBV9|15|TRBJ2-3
CASSNRGMDADTQYF
TGTGCCAGCAGCAACCGCGGGATGGATGCAGATACGCAGTATTTT
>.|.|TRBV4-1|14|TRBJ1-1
CASSQVVGGGEAFF
TGCGCCAGCAGCCAAGTGGTCGGGGGGGGTGAAGCTTTCTTT
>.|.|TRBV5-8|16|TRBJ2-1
CASSSGTDYSYNEQFF
TGTGCCAGCAGCTCCGGGACTGATTACTCCTACAATGAGCAGTTCTTC
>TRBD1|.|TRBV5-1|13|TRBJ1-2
CASSAGQGICYTF
TGCGCCAGCAGCGCGGGACAGGGGATTTGCTACACCTTC
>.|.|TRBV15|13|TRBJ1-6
CATSREKPSPLHF
TGTGCCACCAGCAGAGAGAAGCCTTCACCCCTCCACTTT
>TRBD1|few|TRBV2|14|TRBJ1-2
CASSKGTGYHGYTF
TGTGCCAGCAGTAAGGGGACAGGGTATCATGGCTACACCTTC
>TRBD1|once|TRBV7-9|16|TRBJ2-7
CASSPVSGTGPYEQYF
TGTGCCAGCAGCCCAGTATCCGGGACAGGGCCCTACGAGCAGTACTTC
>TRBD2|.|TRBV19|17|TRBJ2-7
CASSRPQPGLGIGEQYF
TGTGCCAGTAGTAGACCCCAGCCGGGACTAGGGATAGGAGAGCAGTACTTC
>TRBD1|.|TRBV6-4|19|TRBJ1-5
CASSEGERDRLYSNQPQHF
TGTGCCAGCAGTGAGGGCGAGCGGGACAGGTTGTATAGCAATCAGCCCCAGCATTTT
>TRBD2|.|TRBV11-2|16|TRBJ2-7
CASSISALAGDHEQYF
TGTGCCAGCAGCATTAGCGCGCTAGCGGGAGACCACGAGCAGTACTTC
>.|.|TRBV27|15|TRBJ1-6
CASSLAQGLSSPLHF
TGTGCCAGCAGTTTAGCTCAGGGGTTATCGTCACCCCTCCACTTT
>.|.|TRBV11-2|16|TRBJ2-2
CASSRQVGRNTGELFF
TGTGCCAGCAGCCGCCAGGTCGGGAGGAACACCGGGGAGCTGTTTTTT
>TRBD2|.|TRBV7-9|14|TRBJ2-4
CASSPSGDLNIQYF
TGTGCCAGCAGCCCCAGCGGGGACCTTAACATTCAGTACTTC
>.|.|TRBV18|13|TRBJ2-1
CASSPATRNEQFF
TGTGCCAGCTCACCAGCGACTCGCAATGAGCAGTTCTTC
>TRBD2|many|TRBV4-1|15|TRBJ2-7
CASSQALAGGIEQYF
TGCGCCAGCAGCCAAGCCCTTGCGGGAGGTATCGAGCAGTACTTC
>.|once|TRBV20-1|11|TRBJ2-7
CSARDRGEQYF
TGCAGTGCTAGAGATCGCGGTGAGCAGTACTTC
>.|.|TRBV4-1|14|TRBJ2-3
CASSQAQGTDTQYF
TGCGCCAGCAGCCAGGCACAGGGAACAGATACGCAGTATTTT
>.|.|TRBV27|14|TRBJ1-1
CASSLSDSLTEAFF
TGTGCCAGCAGTTTGTCGGACAGCCTCACTGAAGCTTTCTTT
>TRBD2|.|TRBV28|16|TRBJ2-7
CASSSTRPIGLAEQYF
TGTGCCAGCAGTTCGACCCGCCCGATTGGACTAGCTGAGCAGTACTTC
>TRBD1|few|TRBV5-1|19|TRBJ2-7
CASSIQTSGTGSRFYEQYF
TGCGCCAGCAGCATCCAAACCTCCGGGACAGGGAGCCGGTTCTACGAGCAGTACTTC
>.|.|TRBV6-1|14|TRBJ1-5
CASSERGFDQPQHF
TGTGCCAGCAGTGAAAGGGGTTTCGATCAGCCCCAGCATTTT
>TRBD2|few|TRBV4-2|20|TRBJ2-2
CASSQDPTGLAVMNTGELFF
TGTGCCAGCAGCCAAGATCCTACCGGACTAGCGGTTATGAACACCGGGGAGCTGTTTTTT
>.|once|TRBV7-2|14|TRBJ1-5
CASSLGLANQPQHF
TGTGCCAGCAGCTTAGGTCTAGCCAATCAGCCCCAGCATTTT
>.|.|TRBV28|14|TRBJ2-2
CASSTGHNTGELFF
TGTGCCAGCAGTACGGGACATAACACCGGGGAGCTGTTTTTT
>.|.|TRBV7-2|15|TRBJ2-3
CASSLEARGADTQYF
TGTGCCAGCAGCTTAGAGGCCAGGGGAGCAGATACGCAGTATTTT
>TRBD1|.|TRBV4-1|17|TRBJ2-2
CASSQLDRVLFSGELFF
TGCGCCAGCAGCCAATTGGACAGGGTCCTTTTTTCCGGGGAGCTGTTTTTT
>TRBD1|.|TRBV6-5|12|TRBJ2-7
CASGTETYEQYF
TGTGCCAGCGGGACAGAAACCTACGAGCAGTACTTC
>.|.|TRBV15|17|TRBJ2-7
CATSRDYQGRASYEQYF
TGTGCCACCAGCAGAGATTATCAGGGGAGGGCCTCCTACGAGCAGTACTTC
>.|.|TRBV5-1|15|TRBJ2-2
CASSLDPGNTGELFF
TGCGCCAGCAGCTTGGATCCAGGGAACACCGGGGAGCTGTTTTTT
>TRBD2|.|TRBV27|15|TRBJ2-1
CASRPSSGSHNEQFF
TGTGCCAGCCGACCGTCTAGCGGGAGCCACAATGAGCAGTTCTTC
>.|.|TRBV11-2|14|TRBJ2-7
CASSLWGGAYEQYF
TGTGCCAGCAGCTTATGGGGGGGGGCTTACGAGCAGTACTTC
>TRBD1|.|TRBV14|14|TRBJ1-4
CASSRETGVEKLFF
TGTGCCAGCAGCCGAGAGACAGGGGTCGAAAAACTGTTTTTT
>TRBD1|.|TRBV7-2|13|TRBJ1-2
CASSYRGWDGYTF
TGTGCCAGCAGCTACAGGGGTTGGGATGGCTACACCTTC
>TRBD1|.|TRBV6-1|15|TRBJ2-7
CASSEWGQGSYEQYF
TGTGCCAGCAGTGAATGGGGACAGGGCTCCTACGAGCAGTACTTC
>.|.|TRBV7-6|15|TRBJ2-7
CASSLDDTFSYEQYF
TGTGCCAGCAGCTTAGATGACACTTTCTCCTACGAGCAGTACTTC
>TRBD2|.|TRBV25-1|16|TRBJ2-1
CASSETSGGGYNEQFF
TGTGCCAGCAGTGAAACTAGCGGAGGCGGGTACAATGAGCAGTTCTTC